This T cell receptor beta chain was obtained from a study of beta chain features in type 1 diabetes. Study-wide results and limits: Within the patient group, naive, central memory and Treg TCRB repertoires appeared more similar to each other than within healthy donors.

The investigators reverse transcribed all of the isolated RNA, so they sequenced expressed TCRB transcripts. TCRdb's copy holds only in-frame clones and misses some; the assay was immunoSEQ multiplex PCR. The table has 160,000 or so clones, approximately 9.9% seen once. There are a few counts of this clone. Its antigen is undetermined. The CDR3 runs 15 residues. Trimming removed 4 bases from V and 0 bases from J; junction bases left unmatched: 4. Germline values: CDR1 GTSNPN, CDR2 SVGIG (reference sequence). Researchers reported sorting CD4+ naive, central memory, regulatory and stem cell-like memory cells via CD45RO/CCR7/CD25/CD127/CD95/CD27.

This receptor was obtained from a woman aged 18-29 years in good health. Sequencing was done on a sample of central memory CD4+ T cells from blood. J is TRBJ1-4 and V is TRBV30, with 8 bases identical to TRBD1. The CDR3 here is CAWKQGAATNEKLFF. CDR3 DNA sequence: TGTGCCTGGAAGCAGGGGGCTGCAACTAATGAAAAACTGTTTTTT.